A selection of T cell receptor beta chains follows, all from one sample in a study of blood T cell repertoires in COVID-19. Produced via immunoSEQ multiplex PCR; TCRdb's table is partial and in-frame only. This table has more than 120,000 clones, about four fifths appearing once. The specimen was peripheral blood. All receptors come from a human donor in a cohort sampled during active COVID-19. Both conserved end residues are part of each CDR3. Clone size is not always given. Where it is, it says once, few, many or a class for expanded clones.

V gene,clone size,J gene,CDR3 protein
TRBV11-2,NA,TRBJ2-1,CASSWGLRTYNEQFF
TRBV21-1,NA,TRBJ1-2,CASSFSTGVIDYGYTF
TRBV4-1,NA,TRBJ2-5,CASSQWQFETQYF
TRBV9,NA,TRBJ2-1,CASSVEASGGWYNEQFF
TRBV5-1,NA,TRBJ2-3,CASSLGVGGPPDTQYF
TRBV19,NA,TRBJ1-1,CASSISQGGAFF
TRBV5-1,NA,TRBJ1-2,CASSSDRVITF
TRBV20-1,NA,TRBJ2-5,CSASGQGIIKNQETQYF
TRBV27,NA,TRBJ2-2,CASSLCLTQLGMAGGPFSGELFF
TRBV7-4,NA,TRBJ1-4,CASSSERGQGSHF
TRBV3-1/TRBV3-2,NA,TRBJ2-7,CASSRGSAYEQYF
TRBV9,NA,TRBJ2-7,CASSVASDSYEQYF
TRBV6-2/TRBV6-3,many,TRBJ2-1,CASSSLAMYNEQFF
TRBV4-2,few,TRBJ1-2,CASSPGGVRYGYTF
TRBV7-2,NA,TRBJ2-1,CASSLGASGGYNEQFF
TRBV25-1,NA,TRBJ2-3,CASSPVLAGVPLDTQYF
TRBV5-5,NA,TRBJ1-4,CASSPTTGTAYRLGEKLFF
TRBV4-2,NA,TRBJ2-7,CASSQEWPSYEQYF
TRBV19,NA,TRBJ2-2,CASLTSHRAGELFF
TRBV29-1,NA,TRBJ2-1,CSVDGGGRNNEQFF
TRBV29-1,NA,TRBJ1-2,CSVDSAGVSYGYTF
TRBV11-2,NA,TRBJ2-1,CASSKALAGVVEQFF
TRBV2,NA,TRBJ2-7,CASSEGFGDRLSYEQYF
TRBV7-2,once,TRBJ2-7,CASSPRDRGLYEQYF
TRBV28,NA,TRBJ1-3,CASKPGQGVPTSGNTIYF
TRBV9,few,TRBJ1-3,CASSPIAGNPGNTIYF
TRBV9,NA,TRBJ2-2,CASSVPRQGGTGELFF
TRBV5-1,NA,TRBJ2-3,CASSSLASSTDTQYF
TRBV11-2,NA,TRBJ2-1,CASSSLAGTTKEQFF
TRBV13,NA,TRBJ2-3,CASSPHRLAGSLDTQYF
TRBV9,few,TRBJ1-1,CASSVDRETEAFF
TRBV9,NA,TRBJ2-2,CASSVAGNGELFF
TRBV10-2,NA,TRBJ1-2,CASSESLTFSSYGYTF
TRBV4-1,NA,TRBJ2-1,CASSQELAGVNEQFF
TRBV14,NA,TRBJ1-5,CASSLSRAQPQHF
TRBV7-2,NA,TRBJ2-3,CASSLGRGDTQYF
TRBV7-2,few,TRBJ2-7,CASSAGPGTDVYF
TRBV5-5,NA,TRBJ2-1,CASSFLIGGYNEQFF
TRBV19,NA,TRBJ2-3,CASSIGFQGTDTQYF
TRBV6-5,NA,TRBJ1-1,CASSSPQGAGTEAFF
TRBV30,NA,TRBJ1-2,CARPRGGDGYTF
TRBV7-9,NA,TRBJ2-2,CASSLGQSFGELFF
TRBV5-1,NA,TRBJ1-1,CASSLVGQGAFGTEAFF
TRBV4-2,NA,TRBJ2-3,CASSQEPAGGRDTQYF
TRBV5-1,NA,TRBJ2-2,CASSATGSGELFF
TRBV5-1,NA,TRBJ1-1,CASSPTGGFSTEAFF
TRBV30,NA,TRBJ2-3,CAWSVRQGANTQYF
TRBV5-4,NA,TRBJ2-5,CASSLSLQETQYF
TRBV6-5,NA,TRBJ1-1,CASSLTGSDTEAFF
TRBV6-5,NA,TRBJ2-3,CASSLGLSADTQYF
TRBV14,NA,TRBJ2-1,CASSQGPRNEQFF
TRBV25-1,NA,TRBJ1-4,CARSLGQGNEKLFF
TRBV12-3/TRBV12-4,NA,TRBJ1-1,CASRDRAEAFF
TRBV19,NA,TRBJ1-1,CASSRGGAATEAFF
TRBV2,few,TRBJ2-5,CASSGQLDQETQYF
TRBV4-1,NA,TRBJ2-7,CASSRGQGISYEQYF
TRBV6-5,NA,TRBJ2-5,CASKEASQETQYF
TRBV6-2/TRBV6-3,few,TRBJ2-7,CASSYPQGSRYF
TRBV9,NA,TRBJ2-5,CASSGGRTSGFQETQYF
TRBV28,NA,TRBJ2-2,CASSTWTSGGTGELFF